The rows below give T cell receptor beta chains drawn from one sample of a study of T cell responses to AZD1222 COVID-19 vaccine. Clones were sequenced by immunoSEQ multiplex PCR, and TCRdb holds only the in-frame ones, with some missing. In the table there are approximately 60,000 clones, roughly 82% of which are singletons. The sample consisted of peripheral blood, taken on day 0 of AZD1222 vaccination. These receptors were obtained from an adult in good health. Each CDR3 is given with its conserved first and last residue. Fields, in order: CDR3 DNA, CDR3 protein, J gene, V gene, D gene, CDR3 length, clone size. A D gene is named only where the DNA matches it firmly. Clone size appears in some rows only: once, few, many, or a class for an expanded clone.

TGTGCCAGCAGCTTCCGGGACAGGGTCGGGTCACCCCTCCACTTT | CASSFRDRVGSPLHF | TRBJ1-6 | TRBV5-6 | TRBD1 | 15 | NA
TGTGCCAGCAGTCCGAGGGGGGGTGACACTGAAGCTTTCTTT | CASSPRGGDTEAFF | TRBJ1-1 | TRBV6-5 | NA | 14 | NA
TGTGCCAGCAGTCCGCAAGGACTAGAGGCATACCAAGAGACCCAGTACTTC | CASSPQGLEAYQETQYF | TRBJ2-5 | TRBV4-2 | TRBD2 | 17 | NA
TGTGCCAGCTCACCAGCACCGACAGGGGTTGGAAACACCATATATTTT | CASSPAPTGVGNTIYF | TRBJ1-3 | TRBV18 | TRBD1 | 16 | NA
TGTGCCAGCTCACCTACAGGGAACACTGAAGCTTTCTTT | CASSPTGNTEAFF | TRBJ1-1 | TRBV18 | NA | 13 | once
TGTGCCAGCAGCCCCAGGGGCGGGAGGGGAGTCAATGAGCAGTTCTTC | CASSPRGGRGVNEQFF | TRBJ2-1 | TRBV7-9 | TRBD2 | 16 | NA
TGTGCCAGCAGCCGTAGCGGGAGTAGCACAGATACGCAGTATTTT | CASSRSGSSTDTQYF | TRBJ2-3 | TRBV11-1 | TRBD2 | 15 | NA
TGTGCCACCCGAGGGGCAGGAGGAAACACCATATATTTT | CATRGAGGNTIYF | TRBJ1-3 | TRBV7-8 | NA | 13 | NA
TGTGCCAGCAGCTTACTCGGGACAGGATCCTACAATGAGCAGTTCTTC | CASSLLGTGSYNEQFF | TRBJ2-1 | TRBV11-3 | TRBD1 | 16 | NA
TGTGCCAGCAGCTTGGGCTGGGGGAGGACAGATACGCAGTATTTT | CASSLGWGRTDTQYF | TRBJ2-3 | TRBV5-5 | NA | 15 | NA
TGTGCCAGCAGTTACCGGGGTGGAAACACCATATATTTT | CASSYRGGNTIYF | TRBJ1-3 | TRBV6-5 | NA | 13 | once
TGTGCCAGCAGTTTCCGGGGGAGCTCCTACAATGAGCAGTTCTTC | CASSFRGSSYNEQFF | TRBJ2-1 | TRBV6-2/TRBV6-3 | NA | 15 | NA